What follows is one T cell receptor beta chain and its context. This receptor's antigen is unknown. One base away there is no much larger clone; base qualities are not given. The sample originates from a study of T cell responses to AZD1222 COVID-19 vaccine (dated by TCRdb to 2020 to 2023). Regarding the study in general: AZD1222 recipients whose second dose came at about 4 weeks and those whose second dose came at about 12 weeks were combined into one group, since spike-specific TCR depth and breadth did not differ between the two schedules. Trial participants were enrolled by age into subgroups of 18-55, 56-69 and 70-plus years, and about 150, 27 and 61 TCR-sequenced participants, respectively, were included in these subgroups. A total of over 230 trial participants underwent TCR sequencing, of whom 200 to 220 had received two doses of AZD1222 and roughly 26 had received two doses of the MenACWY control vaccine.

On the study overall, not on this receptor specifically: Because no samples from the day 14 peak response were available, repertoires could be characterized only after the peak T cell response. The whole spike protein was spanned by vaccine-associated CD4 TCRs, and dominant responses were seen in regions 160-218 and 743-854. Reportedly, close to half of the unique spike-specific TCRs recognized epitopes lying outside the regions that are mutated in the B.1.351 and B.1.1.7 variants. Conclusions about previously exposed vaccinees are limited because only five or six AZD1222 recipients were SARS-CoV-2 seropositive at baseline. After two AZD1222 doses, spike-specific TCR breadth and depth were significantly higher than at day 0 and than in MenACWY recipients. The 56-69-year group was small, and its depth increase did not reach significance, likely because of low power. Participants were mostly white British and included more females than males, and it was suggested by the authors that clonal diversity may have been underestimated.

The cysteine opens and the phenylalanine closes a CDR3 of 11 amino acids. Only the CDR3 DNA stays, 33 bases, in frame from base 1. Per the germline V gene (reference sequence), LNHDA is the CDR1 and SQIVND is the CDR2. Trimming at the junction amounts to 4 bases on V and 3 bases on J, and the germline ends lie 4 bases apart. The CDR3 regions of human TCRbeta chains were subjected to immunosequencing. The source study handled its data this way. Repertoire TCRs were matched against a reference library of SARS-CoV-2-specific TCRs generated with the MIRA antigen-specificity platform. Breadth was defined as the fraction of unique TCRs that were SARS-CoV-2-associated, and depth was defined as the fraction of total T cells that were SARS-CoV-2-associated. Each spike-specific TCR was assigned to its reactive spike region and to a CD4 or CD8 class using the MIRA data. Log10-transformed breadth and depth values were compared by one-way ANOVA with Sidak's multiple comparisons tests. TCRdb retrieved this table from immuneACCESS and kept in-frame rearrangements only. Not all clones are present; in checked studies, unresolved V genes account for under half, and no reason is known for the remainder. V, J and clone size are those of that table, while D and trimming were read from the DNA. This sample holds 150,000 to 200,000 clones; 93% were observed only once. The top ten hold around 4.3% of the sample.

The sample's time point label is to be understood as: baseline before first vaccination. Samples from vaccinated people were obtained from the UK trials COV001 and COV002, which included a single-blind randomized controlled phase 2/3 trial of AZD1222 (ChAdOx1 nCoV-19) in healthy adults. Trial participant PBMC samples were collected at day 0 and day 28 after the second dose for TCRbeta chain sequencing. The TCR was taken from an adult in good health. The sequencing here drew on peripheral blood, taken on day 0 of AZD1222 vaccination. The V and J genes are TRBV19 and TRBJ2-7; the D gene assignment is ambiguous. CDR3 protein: CASSNLYEQYF. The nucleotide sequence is TGTGCCAGTAGTAACCTCTACGAGCAGTACTTC.